The text below deals with one T cell receptor (beta chain). Antigen unknown. These data belong to a study of cytomegalovirus exposure and HLA in healthy donors. Study-level results: As was reported, the HLA-A and HLA-B alleles of most subjects were accurately predicted from TCR beta sequences.

The CDR3 has 17 amino acids. V was trimmed by 7 bases and J by 1 base, leaving 22 bases between them. Germline V gene lookup returns CDR1 LNHDA and CDR2 SQIVND (reference sequence). Both 60 Vbeta primers and 13 Jbeta primers went into the PCR. The repertoire was sequenced with immunoSEQ multiplex PCR; TCRdb's copy has only in-frame clones and lacks some. The sample has about 100,000 clones, 76% seen once. Input material: PBMCs. The chain couples TRBV19 to TRBJ1-1, with D perhaps matching TRBD1 (5 bases). The sequence was collected from a woman aged 50 to 65 in good health and CMV-seropositive. CDR3 DNA: TGTGCCAGTACCCTGGGGGAAAGAGGGAGGGGGAACACTGAAGCTTTCTTT. Amino acid sequence: CASTLGERGRGNTEAFF.